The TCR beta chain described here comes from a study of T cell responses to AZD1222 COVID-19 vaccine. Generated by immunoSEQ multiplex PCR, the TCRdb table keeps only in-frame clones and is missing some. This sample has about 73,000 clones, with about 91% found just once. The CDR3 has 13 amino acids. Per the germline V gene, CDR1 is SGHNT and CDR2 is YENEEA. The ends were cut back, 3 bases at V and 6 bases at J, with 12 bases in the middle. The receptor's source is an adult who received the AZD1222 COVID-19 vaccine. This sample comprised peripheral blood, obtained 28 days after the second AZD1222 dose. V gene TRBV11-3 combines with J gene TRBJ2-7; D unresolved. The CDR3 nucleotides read TGTGCCAGCAGCTTCATTGGGAATCGCGAGCAGTACGTC. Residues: CASSFIGNREQYV.